The rows below give T cell receptor beta chains drawn from one sample of a study of blood T cell repertoires in COVID-19. Clones were sequenced by immunoSEQ multiplex PCR, and TCRdb holds only the in-frame ones, with some missing. The sample has 380,000 or so clones; roughly 90% are singletons. The sequencing input was PBMCs or T cells enriched from blood (not recorded which). The receptor source for this set is a woman aged 25-40 years with acute COVID-19. The CDR3 runs from the conserved cysteine through the conserved F or W. D genes are given only for firm matches. The size field is filled for only some rows; it gives once, few, many or a size class.

v_gene: TRBV9
d_gene: NA
len: 14
abundance: NA
j_gene: TRBJ2-3
CDR3nt: TGTGCCAGCAGCGGACAGTCATACACAGATACGCAGTATTTT
CDR3aa: CASSGQSYTDTQYF

v_gene: TRBV2
d_gene: NA
len: 12
abundance: NA
j_gene: TRBJ2-7
CDR3nt: TGTGCCAGCAGTGAGGGGAGCTACGAGCAGTACTTC
CDR3aa: CASSEGSYEQYF

v_gene: TRBV9
d_gene: TRBD1
len: 17
abundance: NA
j_gene: TRBJ1-2
CDR3nt: TGTGCCAGCAGCGTAGGTGTGGGGACAGACACTAACTATGGCTACACCTTC
CDR3aa: CASSVGVGTDTNYGYTF

v_gene: TRBV4-3
d_gene: NA
len: 18
abundance: NA
j_gene: TRBJ1-4
CDR3nt: TGCGCCAGCAGCCAAGATTCTAAGGGGACTAAAGGTGATGAAAAACTGTTTTTT
CDR3aa: CASSQDSKGTKGDEKLFF

v_gene: TRBV24-1
d_gene: NA
len: 16
abundance: once
j_gene: TRBJ2-3
CDR3nt: TGTGCCACCAGTGATTTCTCTCAGGGCGGCCCAGATACGCAGTATTTT
CDR3aa: CATSDFSQGGPDTQYF

v_gene: TRBV2
d_gene: TRBD1
len: 15
abundance: NA
j_gene: TRBJ1-4
CDR3nt: TGTGCCAGCAGAAAGACAGGGGGCGCGTTTGAAAAACTGTTTTTT
CDR3aa: CASRKTGGAFEKLFF

v_gene: TRBV4-3
d_gene: NA
len: 15
abundance: NA
j_gene: TRBJ1-6
CDR3nt: TGCGCCAGCAGCCAAGATGGGGGGTACGGTTCACCCCTCCACTTT
CDR3aa: CASSQDGGYGSPLHF

v_gene: TRBV10-3
d_gene: NA
len: 14
abundance: once
j_gene: TRBJ1-2
CDR3nt: TGTGCCATCAGTGCCAGCGGGGGGGACTATGGCTACACCTTC
CDR3aa: CAISASGGDYGYTF

v_gene: TRBV18
d_gene: NA
len: 14
abundance: NA
j_gene: TRBJ1-2
CDR3nt: TGTGCCAGCTCACCGGAAGGGGGATTCTATGGCTACACCTTC
CDR3aa: CASSPEGGFYGYTF

v_gene: TRBV5-6
d_gene: TRBD1
len: 13
abundance: NA
j_gene: TRBJ2-7
CDR3nt: TGTGCCAGCAGCACCCGGGACAGGTACGAGCAGTACTTC
CDR3aa: CASSTRDRYEQYF

v_gene: TRBV24-1
d_gene: TRBD1
len: 17
abundance: NA
j_gene: TRBJ2-7
CDR3nt: TGTGCCACCAGTGACCACCGGACACTAGGGGGCCGAGACGAGCAGTACTTC
CDR3aa: CATSDHRTLGGRDEQYF

v_gene: TRBV5-1
d_gene: NA
len: 14
abundance: NA
j_gene: TRBJ1-1
CDR3nt: TGCGCCAGCTCTTCAGATGGCATGAACACTGAAGCTTTCTTT
CDR3aa: CASSSDGMNTEAFF

v_gene: TRBV5-5
d_gene: NA
len: 12
abundance: NA
j_gene: TRBJ2-7
CDR3nt: TGTGCCAGCAGCTTGGGTTTTTCGGGGCAGTACTTC
CDR3aa: CASSLGFSGQYF

v_gene: TRBV5-6
d_gene: TRBD1
len: 17
abundance: NA
j_gene: TRBJ1-2
CDR3nt: TGTGCCAGCAGCTCCCGGGACAGGGGGCCCTTCTACTATGGCTACACCTTC
CDR3aa: CASSSRDRGPFYYGYTF

v_gene: TRBV18
d_gene: NA
len: 14
abundance: NA
j_gene: TRBJ1-4
CDR3nt: TGTGCCAGCTCACCCAGGGGTGAAAATGAAAAACTGTTTTTT
CDR3aa: CASSPRGENEKLFF

v_gene: TRBV7-2
d_gene: NA
len: 15
abundance: once
j_gene: TRBJ2-2
CDR3nt: TGTGCCAGCAGCTTCGACAGCCTGAACACCGGGGAGCTGTTTTTT
CDR3aa: CASSFDSLNTGELFF

v_gene: TRBV6-5
d_gene: NA
len: 14
abundance: NA
j_gene: TRBJ2-7
CDR3nt: TGTGCCAGCAGTTACTCGGACGGACACTACGAGCAGTACTTC
CDR3aa: CASSYSDGHYEQYF